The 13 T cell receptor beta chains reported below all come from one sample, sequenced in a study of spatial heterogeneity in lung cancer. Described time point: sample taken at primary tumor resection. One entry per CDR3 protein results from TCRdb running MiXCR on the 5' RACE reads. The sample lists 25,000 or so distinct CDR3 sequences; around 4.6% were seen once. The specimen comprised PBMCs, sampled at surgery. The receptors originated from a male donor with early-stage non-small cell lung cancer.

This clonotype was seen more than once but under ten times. The CDR3 loop reads CASSESGTFTQYF. The CDR3 nucleotides read TGTGCCAGCAGTGAATCGGGGACTTTTACGCAGTATTTT. This rearrangement joins TRBV2 to TRBJ2-3; TRBD2 might be the D (6 bases). V lost 2 bases to trimming and J lost 8 bases, with 11 bases between them. CDR1 and CDR2 from the germline V gene are SNHLY and FYNNEI. This CDR3 comprises 13 residues.

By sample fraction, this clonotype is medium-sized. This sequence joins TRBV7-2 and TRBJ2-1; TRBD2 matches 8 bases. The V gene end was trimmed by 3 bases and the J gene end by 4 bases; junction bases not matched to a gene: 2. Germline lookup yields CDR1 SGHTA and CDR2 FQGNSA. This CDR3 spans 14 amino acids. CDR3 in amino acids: CASSLGLGYNEQFF. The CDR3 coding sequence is TGTGCCAGCAGCTTGGGACTAGGTTACAATGAGCAGTTCTTC.

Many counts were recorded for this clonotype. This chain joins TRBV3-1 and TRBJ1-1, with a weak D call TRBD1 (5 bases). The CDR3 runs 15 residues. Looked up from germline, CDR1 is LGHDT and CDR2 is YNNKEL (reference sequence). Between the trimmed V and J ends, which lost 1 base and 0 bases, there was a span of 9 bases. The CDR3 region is CASSQGGNMNTEAFF. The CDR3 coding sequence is TGTGCCAGCAGCCAAGGGGGGAATATGAACACTGAAGCTTTCTTT.

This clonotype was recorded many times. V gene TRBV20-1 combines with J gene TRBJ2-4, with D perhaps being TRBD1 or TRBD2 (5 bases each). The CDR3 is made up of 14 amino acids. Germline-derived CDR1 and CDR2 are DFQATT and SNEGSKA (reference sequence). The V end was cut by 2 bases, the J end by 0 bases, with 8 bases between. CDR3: CSARRDLAKNIQYF. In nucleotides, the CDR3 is TGCAGTGCTAGACGGGACCTAGCCAAAAACATTCAGTACTTC.

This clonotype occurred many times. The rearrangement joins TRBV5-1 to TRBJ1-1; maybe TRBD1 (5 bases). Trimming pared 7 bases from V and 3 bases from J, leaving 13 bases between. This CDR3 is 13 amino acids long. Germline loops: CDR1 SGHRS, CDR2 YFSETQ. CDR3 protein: CASRMGEYTEAFF. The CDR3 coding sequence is TGCGCCAGCCGCATGGGGGAATACACTGAAGCTTTCTTT. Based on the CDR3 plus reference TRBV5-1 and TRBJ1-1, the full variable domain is KAGVTQTPRYLIKTRGQQVTLSCSPISGHRSVSWYQQTPGQGLQFLFEYFSETQRNKGNFPGRFSGRQFSNSRSEMNVSTLELGDSALYLCASRMGEYTEAFFGQGTRLTVV.

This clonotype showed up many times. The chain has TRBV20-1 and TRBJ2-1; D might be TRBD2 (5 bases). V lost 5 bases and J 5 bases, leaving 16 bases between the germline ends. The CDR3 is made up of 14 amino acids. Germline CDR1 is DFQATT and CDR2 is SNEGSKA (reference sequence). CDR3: CSAPRGAGNNEQFF. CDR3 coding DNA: TGCAGTGCTCCCCGGGGTGCAGGCAACAATGAGCAGTTCTTC.

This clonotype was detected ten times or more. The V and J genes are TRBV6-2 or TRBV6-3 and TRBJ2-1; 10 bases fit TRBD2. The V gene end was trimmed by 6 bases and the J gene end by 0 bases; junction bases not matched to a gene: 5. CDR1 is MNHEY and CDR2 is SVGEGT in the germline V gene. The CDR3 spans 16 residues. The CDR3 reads CASRTPSGGSYNEQFF. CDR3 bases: TGTGCCAGCAGAACCCCTAGCGGGGGCTCCTACAATGAGCAGTTCTTC.

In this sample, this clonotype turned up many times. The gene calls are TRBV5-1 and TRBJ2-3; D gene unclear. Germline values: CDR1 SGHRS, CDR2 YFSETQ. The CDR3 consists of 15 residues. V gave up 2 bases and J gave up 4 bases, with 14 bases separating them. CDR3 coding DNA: TGCGCCAGCAGCTTCAAGGGTAGCATTCCAGATACGCAGTATTTT. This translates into CASSFKGSIPDTQYF.

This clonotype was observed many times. The CDR3 DNA reads TGTGCCAGCAGCCCCAACTCCTCTCCGAACACTGAAGCTTTCTTT. Amino acids: CASSPNSSPNTEAFF. The chain has TRBV7-2 and TRBJ1-1; D is unresolved. The CDR3 runs 15 residues. Germline V gives CDR1 SGHTA, CDR2 FQGNSA. The germline V and J ends were trimmed by 5 bases and 1 base, with 14 bases remaining between them.

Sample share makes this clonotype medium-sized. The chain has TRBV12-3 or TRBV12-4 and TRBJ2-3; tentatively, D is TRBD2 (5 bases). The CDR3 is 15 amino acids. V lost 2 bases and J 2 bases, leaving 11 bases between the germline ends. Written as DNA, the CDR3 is TGTGCCAGCAGTTTAATAGGAGGCGTCACAGATACGCAGTATTTT. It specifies CASSLIGGVTDTQYF.

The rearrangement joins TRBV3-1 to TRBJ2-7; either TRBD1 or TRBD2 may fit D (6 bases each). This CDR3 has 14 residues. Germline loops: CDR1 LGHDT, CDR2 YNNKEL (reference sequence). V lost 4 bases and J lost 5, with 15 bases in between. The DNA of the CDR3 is TGTGCCAGCAGCCTTAAGCCTAGGGGGGACGAGCAGTACTTC. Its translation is CASSLKPRGDEQYF.

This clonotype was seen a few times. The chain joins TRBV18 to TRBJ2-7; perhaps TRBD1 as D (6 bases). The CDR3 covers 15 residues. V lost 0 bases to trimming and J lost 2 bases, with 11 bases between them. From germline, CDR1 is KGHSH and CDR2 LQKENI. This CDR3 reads CASSPPGRGTYEQYF. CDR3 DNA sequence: TGTGCCAGCTCACCACCCGGCAGGGGTACCTACGAGCAGTACTTC. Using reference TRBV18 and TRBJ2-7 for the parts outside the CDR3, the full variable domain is NAGVMQNPRHLVRRRGQEARLRCSPMKGHSHVYWYRQLPEEGLKFMVYLQKENIIDESGMPKERFSAEFPKEGPSILRIQQVVRGDSAAYFCASSPPGRGTYEQYFGPGTRLTVT.

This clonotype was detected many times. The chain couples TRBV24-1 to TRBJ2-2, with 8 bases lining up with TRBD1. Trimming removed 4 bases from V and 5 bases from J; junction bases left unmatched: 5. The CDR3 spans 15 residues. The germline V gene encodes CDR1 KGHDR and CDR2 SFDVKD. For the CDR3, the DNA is TGTGCCACCAGTGACAGGGGGCGAGGGACCGGGGAGCTGTTTTTT. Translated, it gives CATSDRGRGTGELFF.